This entry features one T cell receptor beta chain sequence. Its antigen is unknown. Clones were sequenced by immunoSEQ multiplex PCR, and TCRdb holds only the in-frame ones, with some missing. The repertoire holds about 35,000 clones, with 71% as singletons. The sample is drawn from a study of cytotoxic CD8 clonotypes in ibrutinib-treated CLL. This CDR3 is built from 14 residues. Germline loops: CDR1 SGHKS, CDR2 YYEKEE (reference sequence). Trimming at V came to 4 bases and at J to 4 bases, leaving 6 bases not matched to a gene. Study-wide results and caveats: A difference in sampling times existed between sustained-remission and progressing patients.

This clonotype was obtained from a human donor with chronic lymphocytic leukemia. The V call is TRBV5-5, the J call TRBJ2-7; 9 nucleotides agree with TRBD2. Here the sequenced sample was PBMCs, taken at disease progression, from a patient treated with ibrutinib. The CDR3 spells CASSKSGGMYEQYF. DNA for the CDR3: TGTGCCAGCAGCAAAAGCGGGGGGATGTACGAGCAGTACTTC.